This entry describes one T cell receptor beta chain. Other DNA sequences in the sample encode the same CDR3. This sample is part of a study of beta chain features in type 1 diabetes. Purity of each sorted population was above 98%. Since all of the isolated RNA was reverse transcribed, expressed TCRB transcripts were what got sequenced. Some 3.6 million reads was the average for naive, central memory and regulatory T cell samples. Sequencing used immunoSEQ multiplex PCR; TCRdb keeps in-frame clones, though not all of them. Among about 140,000 clones listed, 6.5% to 8.5% were seen once. Germline V gene data show CDR1 as MNHEY and CDR2 as SVGAGI. V lost 2 bases to trimming and J lost 7 bases; unmatched junction nucleotides: 1. The CDR3 has 13 residues.

The receptor's source is a woman in her twenties or thirties in good health. Sequenced material: central memory CD4+ T cells from blood. J is TRBJ2-1 and V is TRBV6-5, with 8 positions matching TRBD1. The CDR3 bases are TGTGCCAGCAGTTACCGACAGGGGAATGAGCAGTTCTTC. This sequence encodes CASSYRQGNEQFF.